The clone carrying this T cell receptor beta chain was picked up one time. Antigen specificity is unknown. The data belong to a study of cytomegalovirus exposure and HLA in healthy donors. Regarding the study as a whole: CMV serostatus was the sole immune exposure data available.

The CDR3 has 13 amino acids. The germline V and J ends were trimmed by 5 bases and 8 bases, with 10 bases remaining between them. From germline, CDR1 is MNHEY and CDR2 SMNVEV (reference sequence). This PCR relied on a set of 60 Vbeta primers and 13 Jbeta primers. The table came from immunoSEQ multiplex PCR; TCRdb's copy has only in-frame clones and leaves some out. The data hold 55,000 to 65,000 clones, with around 83% observed a single time. This sequence was found in a human donor in good health. The sequenced sample consisted of PBMCs. The chain is built from TRBV27 and TRBJ1-6; no clear D. The chain's CDR3 is CASSITVDSPLHF. CDR3 in DNA: TGTGCCAGCAGTATCACGGTGGATTCACCCCTCCACTTT.